A selection of T cell receptor beta chains follows, all from one sample in a study of cytomegalovirus exposure and HLA in healthy donors. The protocol was immunoSEQ multiplex PCR, while the TCRdb copy is restricted to in-frame clones and leaves out a portion. Among under 250,000 clones listed, 75% to 90% were seen once. The sequencing input was PBMCs. These receptors were obtained from a woman aged 35 to 49 in good health and CMV-seronegative. Each CDR3 is given with its conserved first and last residue. Fields, in order: clone size, J gene, D gene, V gene, CDR3 protein, CDR3 DNA. The D gene is left open where the match is weak. Clone size is not always given. Where it is, it says once, few, many or a class for expanded clones.

size: few
J: TRBJ1-1
D: -
V: TRBV29-1
CDR3: CSVANRGGSTEAFF
DNA: TGCAGCGTCGCGAACCGGGGAGGGAGCACTGAAGCTTTCTTT

size: -
J: TRBJ2-7
D: -
V: TRBV11-1
CDR3: CASSLAGSTYEQYF
DNA: TGTGCCAGCAGCTTAGCGGGGAGCACCTACGAGCAGTACTTC

size: -
J: TRBJ2-7
D: TRBD1
V: TRBV5-1
CDR3: CASSPRTGGEQYF
DNA: TGCGCCAGCAGCCCCCGGACAGGGGGTGAGCAGTACTTC

size: -
J: TRBJ2-1
D: -
V: TRBV7-7
CDR3: CASSLSSGNEQFF
DNA: TGTGCCTCCTCCCTGAGCTCCGGGAATGAGCAGTTCTTC

size: -
J: TRBJ1-4
D: TRBD1
V: TRBV19
CDR3: CASSTLGTANEKLFF
DNA: TGTGCCAGTAGCACTCTTGGGACAGCTAATGAAAAACTGTTTTTT

size: -
J: TRBJ2-1
D: -
V: TRBV5-1
CDR3: CASSWTDSYNEQFF
DNA: TGCGCCAGCAGCTGGACAGACTCCTACAATGAGCAGTTCTTC

size: -
J: TRBJ2-7
D: TRBD1
V: TRBV25-1
CDR3: CASSGPGQGAYEQYF
DNA: TGTGCCAGCAGTGGGCCGGGACAGGGTGCCTACGAGCAGTACTTC

size: few
J: TRBJ1-5
D: -
V: TRBV19
CDR3: CASSTLLGHSNQPQHF
DNA: TGTGCCAGTAGTACCCTTTTGGGGCATAGCAATCAGCCCCAGCATTTT

size: -
J: TRBJ1-2
D: -
V: TRBV28
CDR3: CASSPGLYGYTF
DNA: TGTGCCAGCAGTCCAGGGCTCTATGGCTACACCTTC

size: -
J: TRBJ2-1
D: TRBD2
V: TRBV7-9
CDR3: CASSPPGLAGELEFF
DNA: TGTGCCAGCAGCCCGCCGGGACTAGCGGGTGAATTAGAGTTCTTC

size: once
J: TRBJ2-3
D: -
V: TRBV4-2
CDR3: CASKLDYLGPDTQYF
DNA: TGTGCCAGCAAACTAGACTATTTGGGTCCGGATACGCAGTATTTT

size: -
J: TRBJ1-1
D: TRBD1
V: TRBV7-9
CDR3: CASSQTGGNTEAFF
DNA: TGTGCCAGCAGCCAGACAGGGGGGAACACTGAAGCTTTCTTT

size: -
J: TRBJ1-2
D: -
V: TRBV18
CDR3: CASSALPGHQDGYTF
DNA: TGTGCCAGCTCAGCTTTACCGGGACATCAAGATGGCTACACCTTC

size: once
J: TRBJ1-5
D: TRBD1
V: TRBV6-1
CDR3: CASSDKRTGYSNQPQHF
DNA: TGTGCCAGCAGTGACAAGAGGACAGGCTATAGCAATCAGCCCCAGCATTTT

size: -
J: TRBJ1-4
D: TRBD1
V: TRBV28
CDR3: CASSFSQGATNEKLFF
DNA: TGTGCCAGCAGTTTCTCGCAGGGGGCAACTAATGAAAAACTGTTTTTT

size: -
J: TRBJ2-7
D: -
V: TRBV27
CDR3: CASSPERGRPSSYEQYF
DNA: TGTGCCAGCAGTCCAGAGCGCGGGCGCCCTAGCTCCTACGAGCAGTACTTC

size: -
J: TRBJ1-1
D: -
V: TRBV19
CDR3: CASSIATGTPEAFF
DNA: TGTGCCAGTAGTATAGCTACAGGGACCCCCGAAGCTTTCTTT

size: -
J: TRBJ1-1
D: -
V: TRBV28
CDR3: CASSASGDGGTEAFF
DNA: TGTGCCAGCAGTGCCTCGGGGGATGGGGGCACTGAAGCTTTCTTT

size: -
J: TRBJ2-7
D: -
V: TRBV6-6
CDR3: CASSYWDNNYEQYF
DNA: TGTGCCAGCAGTTACTGGGACAACAACTACGAGCAGTACTTC

size: few
J: TRBJ1-3
D: -
V: TRBV5-1
CDR3: CASSLAAGTPGNTIYF
DNA: TGCGCCAGCAGCTTGGCTGCGGGGACCCCCGGAAACACCATATATTTT

size: once
J: TRBJ2-7
D: TRBD1
V: TRBV30
CDR3: CAWSVTLTGYEQYF
DNA: TGTGCCTGGAGTGTGACCCTGACAGGGTACGAGCAGTACTTC

size: -
J: TRBJ1-5
D: TRBD1
V: TRBV19
CDR3: CASRDRDHQPQHF
DNA: TGTGCCAGCCGAGACAGGGATCATCAGCCCCAGCATTTT

size: -
J: TRBJ2-7
D: -
V: TRBV27
CDR3: CASSSSLGVSNYEQYF
DNA: TGTGCCAGCAGCTCGAGTTTAGGAGTCTCAAACTACGAGCAGTACTTC

size: -
J: TRBJ2-2
D: -
V: TRBV4-1
CDR3: CASSHPMRIIATGELFF
DNA: TGCGCCAGCAGCCATCCAATGCGGATTATCGCGACCGGGGAGCTGTTTTTT

size: -
J: TRBJ2-3
D: TRBD2
V: TRBV27
CDR3: CASSLVGGPVGTDTQYF
DNA: TGTGCCAGCAGTTTAGTGGGAGGGCCGGTGGGCACAGATACGCAGTATTTT

size: -
J: TRBJ1-3
D: -
V: TRBV15
CDR3: CATSRDRSTGLRNTIYF
DNA: TGTGCCACCAGCAGAGATAGGTCGACAGGACTTAGAAACACCATATATTTT

size: -
J: TRBJ1-4
D: TRBD1
V: TRBV27
CDR3: CASSFKTGGKSNEKLFF
DNA: TGTGCCAGCAGTTTCAAGACAGGGGGCAAGTCTAATGAAAAACTGTTTTTT

size: -
J: TRBJ1-5
D: TRBD1
V: TRBV2
CDR3: CASMGQVHQPQHF
DNA: TGTGCCAGCATGGGACAGGTTCATCAGCCCCAGCATTTT

size: -
J: TRBJ1-2
D: TRBD1
V: TRBV27
CDR3: CASSLSGTAFGYTF
DNA: TGTGCCAGCAGCCTATCCGGGACAGCTTTTGGCTACACCTTC

size: -
J: TRBJ2-5
D: TRBD2
V: TRBV30
CDR3: CAWSVGTSGIRETQYF
DNA: TGTGCCTGGAGTGTAGGGACTAGCGGGATCAGGGAGACCCAGTACTTC

size: -
J: TRBJ1-1
D: -
V: TRBV4-1
CDR3: CASSQDPITSTEAFF
DNA: TGCGCCAGCAGCCAAGATCCCATCACGAGCACTGAAGCTTTCTTT

size: few
J: TRBJ2-3
D: -
V: TRBV7-3
CDR3: CASSLGAAPYDTQYF
DNA: TGTGCCAGCAGCCTGGGGGCCGCCCCCTACGATACGCAGTATTTT

size: -
J: TRBJ1-1
D: TRBD1
V: TRBV29-1
CDR3: CSVRDRVRNTEAFF
DNA: TGCAGCGTTCGGGACAGGGTAAGGAACACTGAAGCTTTCTTT

size: -
J: TRBJ2-1
D: TRBD2
V: TRBV5-1
CDR3: CASSLGLAGNNEQFF
DNA: TGCGCCAGCAGCTTGGGGCTAGCGGGAAACAATGAGCAGTTCTTC

size: -
J: TRBJ2-3
D: -
V: TRBV10-2
CDR3: CASRNFRTDTQYF
DNA: TGCGCCAGCAGAAACTTTCGCACAGATACGCAGTATTTT

size: -
J: TRBJ2-5
D: -
V: TRBV28
CDR3: CASSLGTPRRETQYF
DNA: TGTGCCAGCAGTTTAGGGACTCCCCGACGGGAGACCCAGTACTTC

size: -
J: TRBJ1-2
D: -
V: TRBV7-2
CDR3: CASSPPGGWGYTF
DNA: TGTGCCAGCAGCCCTCCGGGCGGGTGGGGCTACACCTTC

size: -
J: TRBJ2-7
D: -
V: TRBV4-2
CDR3: CASSQEAGTLYREQYF
DNA: TGTGCCAGCAGCCAAGAGGCCGGGACTTTGTATCGCGAGCAGTACTTC

size: -
J: TRBJ2-7
D: -
V: TRBV5-4
CDR3: CASSSVAVRGNYEQYF
DNA: TGTGCCAGCAGCTCGGTGGCGGTCCGGGGGAACTACGAGCAGTACTTC

size: few
J: TRBJ2-6
D: TRBD1
V: TRBV7-9
CDR3: CASSIGTVSGANVLTF
DNA: TGTGCCAGCAGCATCGGGACAGTCTCTGGGGCCAACGTCCTGACTTTC

size: -
J: TRBJ1-2
D: TRBD1
V: TRBV5-1
CDR3: CASSRGQGAREYGYTF
DNA: TGCGCCAGCAGCCGGGGACAGGGGGCTCGGGAATATGGCTACACCTTC